Given below is one T cell receptor (beta chain) in context. The antigen remains undetermined. An Oncomine TCR Beta short-read assay was used to sequence the DNA from cultured CD4+ T cells. DNA came from CD4+ T cells after culture. Each CDR3 protein is one row after TCRdb ran MiXCR on the PCR reads. The sample contains thousands of distinct CDR3 sequences, about half of which appear only once. This specimen belongs to a study of vaccination and CD4 T cells after COVID-19. Looking at the study overall: Two of the convalescents were Hispanic, and convalescents were six males and four females. Each person enrolled got two BNT162b2 or mRNA-1273 vaccine doses.

Germline V gene sequence: CDR1 SNHLY, CDR2 FYNNEI. The CDR3 is 13 amino acids. V lost 6 bases, J lost 2 bases, and 10 bases lay in between. Treatment: approximately nine-day PBMC culture with coronavirus spike peptide pools or control peptides (ViraFEST assay). Researchers collected the unexposed donor's CD4+ T cells before the COVID-19 pandemic (2011-2018). Half the growth medium was swapped for new IL-2 medium on days 3 and 7. The sequence came from a human donor in good health. The chain uses TRBV2 and TRBJ1-2, with unresolved D. The sample was CD4+ T cells from blood, cultured in vitro. CDR3 region: CASRYRLNYGYTF. For the CDR3, the DNA is TGTGCCAGCAGGTACAGACTCAACTATGGCTACACCTTC.